These 28 T cell receptor beta chains share one sample of origin, sequenced in a study of T cell responses to AZD1222 COVID-19 vaccine. Clones were sequenced by immunoSEQ multiplex PCR, and TCRdb holds only the in-frame ones, with some missing. This table has approximately 73,000 clones, around 83% appearing once. This material consisted of peripheral blood, taken on day 0 of AZD1222 vaccination. These receptors were taken from an adult in good health.

This clone was picked up many times. The chain couples TRBV4-3 to TRBJ1-4, with TRBD1 as a possible D gene (5 bases). V was clipped by 0 bases and J by 7 bases, with 12 bases between them. CDR1 LGHNA and CDR2 YSLEER come from the germline V gene. The CDR3 runs 15 residues. The CDR3 sequence is CASSQDRGRVEKLFF. The CDR3 bases are TGCGCCAGCAGCCAAGATCGGGGCCGGGTTGAAAAACTGTTTTTT.

V usage is TRBV6-1 and J usage is TRBJ1-6, with D unclear. CDR1 and CDR2 (germline): MNHNS, SASEGT. V was clipped by 1 base and J by 7 bases, with 11 bases between them. This CDR3 spans 15 amino acids. This CDR3 is CASSEGWGSNSPLHF. CDR3 sequence (DNA): TGTGCCAGCAGTGAAGGTTGGGGAAGCAATTCACCCCTCCACTTT.

The sample holds one count of this clone. The rearrangement uses TRBV29-1 and TRBJ1-1, with a possible D match to TRBD1 (6 bases). Trimming pared 6 bases from V and 5 bases from J, leaving 16 bases between. Looked up from germline, CDR1 is SQVTM and CDR2 is ANQGSEA. This CDR3 is built from 13 residues. The CDR3 here is CSVTQGLGTEAFF. CDR3 nucleotides: TGCAGCGTCACCCAGGGGCTTGGGACTGAAGCTTTCTTT.

The genes are TRBV5-1 and TRBJ2-3; the match to TRBD1 covers 9 bases. The CDR3 has 15 residues. V shed 4 bases, J shed 6 bases, and the junction held 9 bases outside the gene matches. CDR1 is SGHRS, CDR2 YFSETQ, per germline. CDR3 coding DNA: TGCGCCAGCAGCAAATCGGGACAGGGCGTGGATACGCAGTATTTT. Encoded protein: CASSKSGQGVDTQYF.

This chain connects TRBV29-1 to TRBJ1-1; possibly TRBD1 for D (6 bases). V lost 4 bases and J lost 0, with 9 bases in between. The CDR3 has 13 residues. In germline, CDR1 is SQVTM, CDR2 ANQGSEA. This CDR3 reads CSVVGGLNTEAFF. CDR3 coding DNA: TGCAGCGTTGTTGGGGGGCTGAACACTGAAGCTTTCTTT.

The chain employs TRBV5-1 and TRBJ2-2, with a tentative D call TRBD2 (6 bases). Germline V gives CDR1 SGHRS, CDR2 YFSETQ. Trimming removed 4 bases from V and 2 bases from J, with 12 bases in between. The CDR3 runs 15 residues. The CDR3, as DNA: TGCGCCAGCAGCGTCGGGGGAGTAAACACCGGGGAGCTGTTTTTT. Protein product: CASSVGGVNTGELFF.

The CDR3 is CASSMKARTSGANVLTF. CDR3 DNA sequence: TGTGCCAGCAGCATGAAGGCACGGACCTCTGGGGCCAACGTCCTGACTTTC. V and J are TRBV27 and TRBJ2-6; no firm D call. Deletions cut 6 bases from V and 0 bases from J, with 15 bases between. This CDR3 spans 17 amino acids. Per germline, CDR1 MNHEY and CDR2 SMNVEV (reference sequence).

The chain links TRBV7-9 to TRBJ1-5, with a weak D call TRBD1 (5 bases). CDR1 is SEHNR and CDR2 is FQNEAQ in the germline V gene (reference sequence). Trimming removed 8 bases at V and 1 base at J, with 9 bases between. This CDR3 spans 13 amino acids. CDR3 DNA: TGTGCCAGCGGGCAGGGAAGCAATCAGCCCCAGCATTTT. Protein product: CASGQGSNQPQHF.

The chain uses TRBV14 and TRBJ1-4, with 8 bases that match TRBD1. Germline assignment: CDR1 SGHDN and CDR2 FVKESK. Trimming removed 0 bases from V and 2 bases from J; junction bases left unmatched: 2. This CDR3 is built from 16 residues. CDR3 sequence (DNA): TGTGCCAGCAGCCAAGAGCAGGGGGCCACTAATGAAAAACTGTTTTTT. Protein sequence: CASSQEQGATNEKLFF.

The chain carries TRBV6-4 and TRBJ1-1, with D maybe TRBD1 (5 bases). This CDR3 is 13 amino acids long. V lost 3 bases to trimming and J lost 3 bases, with 8 bases between them. The germline V gene encodes CDR1 MRHNA and CDR2 SNTAGT. CDR3 DNA: TGTGCCAGCAGTGAGTCCAGGGACACTGAAGCTTTCTTT. Protein: CASSESRDTEAFF.

V usage is TRBV2 and J usage is TRBJ1-2; 8 nucleotides align to TRBD1. V was pared by 5 bases and J by 6 bases, with 8 bases of the junction left unmatched. CDR3 length: 14 residues. Germline V CDR1 and CDR2: SNHLY, FYNNEI. In nucleotides, the CDR3 is TGTGCCAGCAGTCAACGGACAGGGAGTCATGGCTACACCTTC. Protein sequence: CASSQRTGSHGYTF.

V is TRBV14 and J is TRBJ2-1; D is unclear. Trimming cost V 4 bases and J 10 bases, with 11 bases left between them. There are 12 residues in the CDR3. Per germline, CDR1 SGHDN and CDR2 FVKESK. The CDR3 nucleotides read TGTGCCAGCAGCCCCAGTGATTACGAGCAGTTCTTC. This sequence encodes CASSPSDYEQFF.

The V and J genes are TRBV19 and TRBJ2-7; D may be TRBD2 (6 bases). Germline-derived CDR1 and CDR2 are LNHDA and SQIVND (reference sequence). V gave up 4 bases and J gave up 2 bases, with 9 bases separating them. The CDR3 loop spans 13 amino acids. The CDR3: CASSREVTYEQYF. The DNA of the CDR3 is TGTGCCAGTAGTAGGGAGGTAACCTACGAGCAGTACTTC. The whole variable domain, remainder taken from reference TRBV19 and TRBJ2-7, is DGGITQSPKYLFRKEGQNVTLSCEQNLNHDAMYWYRQDPGQGLRLIYYSQIVNDFQKGDIAEGYSVSREKKESFPLTVTSAQKNPTAFYLCASSREVTYEQYFGPGTRLTVT.

The rearrangement joins TRBV30 to TRBJ2-1; perhaps D is TRBD1 or TRBD2 (6 bases each). The CDR3 is 15 amino acids. V gave up 3 bases and J gave up 6 bases, with 18 bases separating them. Germline CDR1 and CDR2: GTSNPN and SVGIG (reference sequence). The CDR3 is CAWSEGGPRFNEQFF. In nucleotides, the CDR3 is TGTGCCTGGAGCGAGGGGGGACCCCGCTTCAATGAGCAGTTCTTC.

The V gene is TRBV6-2 or TRBV6-3, the J gene TRBJ1-2, with D uncertain. CDR1 and CDR2 from the germline V gene are MNHEY and SVGEGT. The CDR3 loop spans 13 amino acids. The V end was cut by 2 bases, the J end by 2 bases, with 6 bases between. CDR3 bases: TGTGCCAGCAGTTACGAAGTAAACTATGGCTACACCTTC. It yields the protein CASSYEVNYGYTF.

This clone was counted once. The rearrangement joins TRBV18 to TRBJ2-3; TRBD1 matches at 10 bases. V dropped 3 bases and J dropped 4; count of bases not matched to a gene: 4. The germline CDR1 and CDR2 sequences are KGHSH and LQKENI. The CDR3 spans 15 residues. DNA of the CDR3: TGTGCCAGCTCACCGGGACAGGGGACCGCAGATACGCAGTATTTT. It specifies CASSPGQGTADTQYF.

This CDR3 is CASSQGTGGPRAFF. In DNA, the CDR3 is TGTGCCAGCAGCCAAGGGACAGGGGGCCCTAGGGCTTTCTTT. The V and J genes are TRBV3-1 (or the pseudogene TRBV3-2) and TRBJ1-1; 11 nucleotides line up with TRBD1. Trimming cost V 1 base and J 11 bases; bases outside gene matches: 6. CDR1 is LGHDT, CDR2 YNNKEL, per germline (reference sequence). The CDR3 has 14 amino acids.

The rearrangement links TRBV7-2 to TRBJ2-6, with D perhaps TRBD2 (5 bases). The CDR3 has 15 amino acids. CDR1 is SGHTA and CDR2 is FQGNSA in the germline V gene. V gave up 5 bases and J gave up 0 bases, with 8 bases separating them. The CDR3 coding sequence is TGTGCCAGCAGCAGGCGGGTCTCTGGGGCCAACGTCCTGACTTTC. Translated, it gives CASSRRVSGANVLTF.

The genes are TRBV11-1 and TRBJ1-1; 7 bases align to TRBD1. After removal of 2 bases from V and 5 bases from J, the junction contained 5 bases not matched to a gene. Germline CDR1 reads SGHAT; CDR2 reads FQDESV (reference sequence). The CDR3 has 14 amino acids. CDR3 sequence: CASSLSRGRTEAFF. CDR3 sequence (DNA): TGTGCCAGCAGCTTAAGTAGGGGGCGTACTGAAGCTTTCTTT.

This clone was recorded only once. The chain has TRBV7-2 and TRBJ1-3; no reliable D call. Trimming took off 1 base at V and 8 bases at J, with 12 bases between the two ends. The germline V gene encodes CDR1 SGHTA and CDR2 FQGNSA. CDR3 length: 14 amino acids. The CDR3 DNA follows: TGTGCCAGCAGCTTAGATATAGGGCGGGACACCATATATTTT. It codes for CASSLDIGRDTIYF.

The chain uses TRBV9 and TRBJ2-7, with no clear D. V was cut by 0 bases and J by 2 bases, with 12 bases left in between. The CDR3 is 15 residues long. Germline CDR1 and CDR2: SGDLS and YYNGEE. The CDR3 coding sequence is TGTGCCAGCAGCGTAGTGGCAGGCGGAACCTACGAGCAGTACTTC. This encodes CASSVVAGGTYEQYF.

The chain employs TRBV15 and TRBJ2-1; 10 bases are a match to TRBD1. Looked up from germline, CDR1 is LNHNV and CDR2 is YYDKDF (reference sequence). The CDR3 extends over 16 amino acids. V lost 1 base to trimming and J lost 6 bases; unmatched junction nucleotides: 6. CDR3 DNA: TGTGCCACCAGCAGAGTGGGGGGACAGGGGACCAATGAGCAGTTCTTC. This codes for CATSRVGGQGTNEQFF. Combining the CDR3 with reference TRBV15 and TRBJ2-1 gives the whole variable domain DAMVIQNPRYQVTQFGKPVTLSCSQTLNHNVMYWYQQKSSQAPKLLFHYYDKDFNNEADTPDNFQSRRPNTSFCFLDIRSPGLGDTAMYLCATSRVGGQGTNEQFFGPGTRLTVL.

J is TRBJ2-7 and V is TRBV10-3; 9 positions agree with TRBD1. Germline CDR1 reads ENHRY; CDR2 reads SYGVKD. V shed 6 bases, J shed 5 bases, and the junction held 8 bases outside the gene matches. The CDR3 is 14 amino acids. The CDR3 loop reads CAIRDSTGGDEQYF. The CDR3, as DNA: TGTGCCATCAGGGACAGTACAGGGGGCGACGAGCAGTACTTC.

The chain joins TRBV5-1 to TRBJ2-1; TRBD2 matches 9 bases. The germline gives CDR1 SGHRS, CDR2 YFSETQ. The CDR3 length is 15 residues. The ends lost 3 bases at V and 10 bases at J; junction bases unmatched: 11. This chain's CDR3 is CASSSISGGEGEQFF. CDR3 coding DNA: TGCGCCAGCAGCTCAATTAGCGGGGGCGAGGGGGAGCAGTTCTTC.

The genes are TRBV28 and TRBJ2-7, with 11 bases that match TRBD2. The CDR3 loop spans 15 amino acids. Germline V gene lookup returns CDR1 MDHEN and CDR2 SYDVKM. The trim removed 3 bases at V and 2 bases at J, leaving 3 bases unmatched. The CDR3: CASSLGLAVTYEQYF. For the CDR3, the DNA is TGTGCCAGCAGTTTGGGACTAGCGGTGACCTACGAGCAGTACTTC. The full variable domain, with the rest looked up from reference TRBV28 and TRBJ2-7, is DVKVTQSSRYLVKRTGEKVFLECVQDMDHENMFWYRQDPGLGLRLIYFSYDVKMKEKGDIPEGYSVSREKKERFSLILESASTNQTSMYLCASSLGLAVTYEQYFGPGTRLTVT.

The chain uses TRBV30 and TRBJ1-6; 7 bases fit TRBD1. V lost 2 bases to trimming and J lost 7 bases; unmatched junction nucleotides: 8. Germline CDR1 is GTSNPN and CDR2 is SVGIG (reference sequence). This CDR3 contains 15 residues. The CDR3 region is CAWSLSGGRNSPLHF. CDR3 coding DNA: TGTGCCTGGAGTTTGTCAGGGGGTAGAAATTCACCCCTCCACTTT.

The count of this clone is one. The chain combines TRBV5-1 with TRBJ2-2; 15 bases line up with TRBD2. The V segment lost 4 bases and the J segment 6 bases; nucleotides outside the gene matches: 10. Per germline, CDR1 SGHRS and CDR2 YFSETQ. The CDR3 covers 18 residues. Here the CDR3 reads CASSDRTSGGAMAGELFF. DNA of the CDR3: TGCGCCAGCAGCGACAGGACTAGCGGGGGGGCTATGGCCGGGGAGCTGTTTTTT.

This chain connects TRBV6-4 to TRBJ1-4; 7 bases map to TRBD1. V trimming: 6 bases; J trimming: 1 base; junction bases outside the gene matches: 2. Germline V CDR1 and CDR2: MRHNA, SNTAGT. CDR3 length equals 14 residues. The CDR3 loop is CASSPGGTNEKLFF. The CDR3 nucleotides are TGTGCCAGCAGCCCAGGGGGAACTAATGAAAAACTGTTTTTT.